Listed here are 2 T cell receptor beta chains from one sample, sequenced in a study of cytotoxic CD8 clonotypes in ibrutinib-treated CLL (TCRdb year 2021). What this sample's time point label stands for: about a year on ibrutinib. Library generation was performed with the immunoSEQ multiplex PCR assay. TCRdb mirrors the immuneACCESS table, restricted to in-frame sequences. Some clones are absent from its copies; in checked studies, under half trace to an unresolved V gene, and the reason for the others is unknown. In this sample the table shows over 110,000 clones, around 93% of which occur a single time. Of the sample, approximately 10% is held by the ten largest clones. The sample consisted of PBMCs, taken after 12 months of ibrutinib treatment. These receptors all come from a human donor with chronic lymphocytic leukemia.

V gene TRBV12-5 combines with J gene TRBJ2-7, with D possibly TRBD2 on 6 matching bases. V was pared by 3 bases and J by 6 bases, with 9 bases between. The CDR3 runs 12 residues. CDR1 LGHNT and CDR2 FRNRAP come from the germline V gene. CDR3 region: CASGFGAGEQYF. Written as DNA, the CDR3 is TGTGCTAGTGGTTTTGGAGCGGGCGAGCAGTACTTC.

On this clone: The sample contains more than one DNA sequence encoding this CDR3. The rearrangement links TRBV27 to TRBJ2-7; D is possibly TRBD2 (5 bases). Trimming shortened V by 6 bases and J by 0 bases, and 9 bases separated the two germline ends. CDR1 is MNHEY and CDR2 is SMNVEV in the germline V gene (reference sequence). CDR3 length: 13 residues. The CDR3 DNA reads TGTGCCAGCAGCCCGGGAACCTCCTACGAGCAGTACTTC. Residues: CASSPGTSYEQYF.